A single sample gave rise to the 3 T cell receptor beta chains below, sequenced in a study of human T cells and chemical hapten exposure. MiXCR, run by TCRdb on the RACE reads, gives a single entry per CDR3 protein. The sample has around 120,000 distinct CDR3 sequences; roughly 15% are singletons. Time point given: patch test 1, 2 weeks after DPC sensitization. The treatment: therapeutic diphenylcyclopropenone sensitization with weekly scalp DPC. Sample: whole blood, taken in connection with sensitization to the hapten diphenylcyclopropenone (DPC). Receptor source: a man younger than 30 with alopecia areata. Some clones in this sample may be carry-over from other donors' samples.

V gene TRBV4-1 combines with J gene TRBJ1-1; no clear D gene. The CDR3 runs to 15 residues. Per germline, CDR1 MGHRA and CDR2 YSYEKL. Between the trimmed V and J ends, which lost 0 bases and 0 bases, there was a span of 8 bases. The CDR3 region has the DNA TGCGCCAGCAGCCAAGATCGAAATGTGAACACTGAAGCTTTCTTT. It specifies CASSQDRNVNTEAFF.

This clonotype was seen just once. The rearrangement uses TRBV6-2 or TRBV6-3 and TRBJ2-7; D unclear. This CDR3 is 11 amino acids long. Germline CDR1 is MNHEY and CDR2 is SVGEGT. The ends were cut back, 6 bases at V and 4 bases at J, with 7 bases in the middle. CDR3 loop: CASRQKYEQYF. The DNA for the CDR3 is TGTGCCAGCAGACAAAAATACGAGCAGTACTTC.

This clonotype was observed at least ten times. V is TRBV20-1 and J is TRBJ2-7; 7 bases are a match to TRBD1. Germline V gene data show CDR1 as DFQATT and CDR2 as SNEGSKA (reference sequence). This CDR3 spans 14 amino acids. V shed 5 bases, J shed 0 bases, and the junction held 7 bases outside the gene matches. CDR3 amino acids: CSASGTVSSYEQYV. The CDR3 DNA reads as TGCAGTGCTTCCGGGACAGTCAGCTCCTACGAGCAGTACGTC.